This T cell receptor (beta chain) emerged from a study of blood T cell repertoires in COVID-19. Produced via immunoSEQ multiplex PCR; TCRdb's table is partial and in-frame only. Of more than 150,000 clones listed, roughly nine tenths are singletons. This clone has more than one count but fewer than ten. After removal of 0 bases from V and 0 bases from J, the junction contained 3 bases not matched to a gene. The CDR3 has 18 amino acids. The germline CDR1 and CDR2 sequences are WNHNN and SYGVQD (reference sequence). The chain employs TRBV10-1 and TRBJ2-2; the match to TRBD2 covers 11 bases. This sequence originates from a man aged 70 or older with active or convalescent COVID-19. The source material was peripheral blood. The CDR3 DNA follows: TGCGCCAGCAGTGAGTCGGGACTAGCGGCCGCGAACACCGGGGAGCTGTTTTTT. Protein: CASSESGLAAANTGELFF.